A single sample gave rise to the 6 T cell receptor beta chains below, sequenced in a study of blood T cell repertoires in COVID-19. Measured with immunoSEQ multiplex PCR; TCRdb has only the in-frame clones, and not every one. Of around 220,000 clones in the sample, approximately 78% were seen once. Source material: peripheral blood. These receptors came from a woman aged 80 or older with acute or convalescent COVID-19.

This chain uses TRBV28 with TRBJ2-1; 10 bases are shared with TRBD2. The germline V gene encodes CDR1 MDHEN and CDR2 SYDVKM. The J segment lost 4 bases and the V segment lost 7 bases, leaving 7 bases of the junction unmatched. The CDR3 extends over 15 amino acids. This CDR3 reads CASKRGAGGYNEQFF. CDR3 sequence (DNA): TGTGCCAGCAAACGAGGAGCGGGAGGGTACAATGAGCAGTTCTTC.

This chain uses TRBV29-1 with TRBJ1-2; TRBD1 matches at 9 bases. The CDR3 loop spans 13 amino acids. In germline, CDR1 is SQVTM, CDR2 ANQGSEA. V lost 6 bases to trimming and J lost 0 bases; unmatched junction nucleotides: 2. The CDR3 DNA sequence: TGCAGCGTGCACAGGGGGCCTAACTATGGCTACACCTTC. Protein product: CSVHRGPNYGYTF.

The chain is built from TRBV5-4 and TRBJ1-2; D is uncertain. Germline V gene data show CDR1 as SGHNT and CDR2 as YYREEE (reference sequence). This CDR3 is 14 amino acids long. V was cut by 2 bases and J by 3 bases, with 11 bases left in between. The DNA of the CDR3 is TGTGCCAGCAGCTTTGCAGGCGCCCACTATGGCTACACCTTC. It codes for CASSFAGAHYGYTF.

The rearrangement uses TRBV7-2 and TRBJ1-4; TRBD1 matches 9 bases. Trimming at V came to 5 bases and at J to 7 bases, leaving 2 bases not matched to a gene. This CDR3 has 13 residues. The germline CDR1 and CDR2 sequences are SGHTA and FQGNSA. The CDR3 sequence is CASSPDRGEKLFF. The CDR3 DNA is TGTGCCAGCAGCCCGGACAGGGGTGAAAAACTGTTTTTT.

The sample holds one count of this clone. The V and J genes are TRBV3-1 (or the pseudogene TRBV3-2) and TRBJ2-7, with TRBD1 identical over 10 bases. The V gene end was trimmed by 6 bases and the J gene end by 2 bases; junction bases not matched to a gene: 10. Germline CDR1 is LGHDT and CDR2 is YNNKEL (reference sequence). This CDR3 comprises 16 residues. CDR3 protein: CASSRPRQGAAYEQYF. The CDR3 DNA sequence: TGTGCCAGCAGTCGGCCGAGACAGGGGGCCGCCTACGAGCAGTACTTC.

The chain employs TRBV4-1 and TRBJ2-5; 8 bases agree with TRBD1. The V gene end was trimmed by 0 bases and the J gene end by 4 bases; junction bases not matched to a gene: 4. CDR1 and CDR2 (germline): MGHRA, YSYEKL. This CDR3 comprises 15 residues. The CDR3 is CASSQEEDRGETQYF. The CDR3 DNA is TGCGCCAGCAGCCAAGAGGAAGACAGGGGAGAGACCCAGTACTTC.